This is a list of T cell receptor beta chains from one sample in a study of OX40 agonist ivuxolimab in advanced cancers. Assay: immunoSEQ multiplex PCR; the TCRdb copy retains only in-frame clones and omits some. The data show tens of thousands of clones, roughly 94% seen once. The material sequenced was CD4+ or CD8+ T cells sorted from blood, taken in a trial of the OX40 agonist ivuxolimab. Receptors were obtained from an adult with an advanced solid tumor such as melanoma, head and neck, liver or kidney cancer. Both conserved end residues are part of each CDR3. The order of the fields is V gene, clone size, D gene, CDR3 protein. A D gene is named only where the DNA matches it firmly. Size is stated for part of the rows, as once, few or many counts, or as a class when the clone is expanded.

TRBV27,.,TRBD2,CASSSAGTSYNEQFF
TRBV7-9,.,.,CASSPTSPIGTQYF
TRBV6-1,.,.,CASRGYEQYF
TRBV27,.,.,CASSFGPSSYNEQFF
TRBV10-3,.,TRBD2,CAIGPGGGTYEQYF
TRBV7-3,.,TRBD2,CASRGLANGELFF
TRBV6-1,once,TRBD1,CASRRQGALQPQHF
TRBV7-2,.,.,CASSHSMGMNTEAFF
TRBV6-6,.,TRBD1,CASNIPDREYEQYF
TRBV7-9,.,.,CASSLAVANTEAFF
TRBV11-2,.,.,CASSPGALTSGAFF
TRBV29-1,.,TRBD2,CSVASGGYNEQFF
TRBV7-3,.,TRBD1,CASSADRGPLETQYF
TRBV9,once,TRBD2,CASSPNGLAGIYEQYF
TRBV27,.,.,CAGMNTEAFF
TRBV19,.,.,CASSIVAKEQFF
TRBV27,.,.,CASSSPAGQETQYF
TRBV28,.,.,CASSFALGTIYF
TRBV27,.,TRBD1,CASSLMTGGSYGYTF
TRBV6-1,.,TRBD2,CASSELAGGYNEQFF
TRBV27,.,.,CASSRGETQYF
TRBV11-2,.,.,CASSLEATNNSPLHF
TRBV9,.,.,CASSFRVGEGALYNEQFF
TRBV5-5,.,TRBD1,CASSSARQGFTEAFF
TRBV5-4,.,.,CASSGGRSGLDSYNEQFF
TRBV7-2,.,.,CASSLRRRETQYF
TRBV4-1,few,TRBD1,CASSQARTGNGNTEAFF
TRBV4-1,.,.,CASSQNEGGLTDTQYF
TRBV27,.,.,CASQTSRREQFF
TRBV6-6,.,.,CASSYSGGYREKLFF
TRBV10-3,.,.,CAISVDSEAFF
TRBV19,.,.,CASSRSARDLNQPQHF
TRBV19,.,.,CATSRAKELFF
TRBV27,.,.,CASSLIGRDGYTF
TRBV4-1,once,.,CASSQREVLNTEAFF
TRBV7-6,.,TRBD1,CASSLDRRQGGTSYEQYF
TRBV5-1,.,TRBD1,CASSWGQGGLNIQYF
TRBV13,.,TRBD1,CASSLGQDYEQYF
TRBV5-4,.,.,CASSLAGAAYEQYF
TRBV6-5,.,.,CASSEPGELHEQYF
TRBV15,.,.,CATSTRRGYEQYF
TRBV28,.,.,CASSLGGANVLTF
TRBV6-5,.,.,CASSLSYGDTQYF
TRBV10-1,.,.,CASSSDSSFPYGYTF
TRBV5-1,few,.,CASSLEGGSYEQYF